The clone carrying this T cell receptor (beta chain) has more than one count but fewer than ten. Its specificity is not known. One entry per CDR3 protein, called by TCRdb with MiXCR from the 5' RACE reads. The table lists around 300,000 distinct CDR3 sequences, about 13% of them singletons. This specimen belongs to a study of T-cell memory formation after mild COVID-19. Study information: Largely donor-specific TCR clusters were found. Overall study findings and caveats: Memory from before infection featured some responding clones, which suggests cross-reactive memory joined. The study found contracting CD4+ clones mainly in CM and EM and contracting CD8+ clones in EMRA.

Germline V gene data show CDR1 as ENHRY and CDR2 as SYGVKD. The V end lost 9 bases, the J end lost 4 bases, and 12 bases lay between the germline ends. This CDR3 spans 13 amino acids. Sample: PBMCs or a T cell subset sorted from them (not recorded which). The TCR comes from a man aged 18-30 years who had mild COVID-19 (a few samples of this study predate the infection). Cell type and time point are not known. This sequence joins TRBV10-3 and TRBJ2-2; D might be TRBD1 or TRBD2, each matching 5 bases. CDR3 loop: CAMAAGSTGELFF. DNA of the CDR3: TGTGCCATGGCGGCAGGGAGCACCGGGGAGCTGTTTTTT.